The present T cell receptor (beta chain) was sequenced within a study of OX40 agonist ivuxolimab in advanced cancers. Study at large: Three partial responders included one hepatocellular carcinoma patient and two cutaneous melanoma patients.

Study-wide findings and caveats: Partial responders receiving 0.1-3.0 mg/kg showed among the lowest clonal expansion. More expanded clones were seen, on average, in CD8+ T cells than in CD4+.

The germline V and J ends were trimmed by 0 bases and 8 bases, with 12 bases remaining between them. Per germline, CDR1 SGHRS and CDR2 YFSETQ. The CDR3 totals 14 residues. Assay: immunoSEQ multiplex PCR; the TCRdb copy retains only in-frame clones and omits some. Of 65,000 to 90,000 clones detected, roughly 78% appear once; the ten largest clones hold more than 4.5%. On this clone: The antigen is not known.

The origin of this receptor is an adult with an advanced solid tumor such as melanoma, head and neck, liver or kidney cancer. V is TRBV5-1 and J is TRBJ2-4; tentative D call: TRBD2 (6 bases). The sequences come from CD4+ or CD8+ T cells sorted from blood, collected in a trial of the OX40 agonist ivuxolimab. The CDR3 nucleotides are TGCGCCAGCAGCTTGGTCGGGGGTGGGGACATTCAGTACTTC. Protein sequence: CASSLVGGGDIQYF.